The 26 T cell receptor beta chains reported below all come from one sample, sequenced in a study of response to subunit inactivated influenza vaccine. Via MiXCR, TCRdb re-called the RT-PCR reads, giving one row per CDR3 protein. This repertoire shows approximately 570,000 distinct CDR3 sequences, about 7.6% found once; its top ten account for roughly 13%. Sample: PBMCs from blood, taken 23 to 25 months after vaccination. The receptors come from a man aged 50-75 years who received an inactivated influenza vaccine.

V gene TRBV9 combines with J gene TRBJ2-2, with 9 bases matching TRBD1. Unmatched junction bases numbered 5, after V lost 5 bases and J lost 3 bases. This CDR3 is built from 15 residues. Per germline, CDR1 SGDLS and CDR2 YYNGEE. The CDR3 region is CASSLRDRDTGELFF. The CDR3 DNA reads as TGTGCCAGCAGTCTAAGGGACAGGGACACCGGGGAGCTGTTTTTT.

This clonotype occurred many times. DNA for the CDR3: TGCGCCAGCAGCCAAGAAGCCCAGGACACCATATATTTT. Encoded protein: CASSQEAQDTIYF. The V call is TRBV4-3, the J call TRBJ1-3; D unresolved. Germline CDR1 reads LGHNA; CDR2 reads YSLEER. The CDR3 consists of 13 residues. V shed 0 bases and J shed 8 bases, with 8 bases lying between them.

This chain links TRBV20-1 with TRBJ2-7, with TRBD2 matching 11 bases. The CDR3 extends over 15 amino acids. Losses at the gene ends were 3 bases for V and 2 bases for J; bases not matched to a gene: 6. From germline, CDR1 is DFQATT and CDR2 SNEGSKA (reference sequence). Here the CDR3 reads CSASPGTSGAYEQYF. CDR3 nucleotide sequence: TGCAGTGCTAGTCCCGGGACTAGCGGAGCCTACGAGCAGTACTTC.

The rearrangement uses TRBV11-1 and TRBJ1-1; 9 nucleotides agree with TRBD1. Germline V gene data show CDR1 as SGHAT and CDR2 as FQDESV (reference sequence). V shed 3 bases, J shed 2 bases, and the junction held 16 bases outside the gene matches. CDR3 length: 19 amino acids. The CDR3 nucleotides are TGTGCCAGCAGCTTCTTGCCGCCCCGACAGGGGGGTTCAAACACTGAAGCTTTCTTT. As protein: CASSFLPPRQGGSNTEAFF.

This clonotype was seen many times. The genes are TRBV5-1 and TRBJ1-2; D uncertain. V lost 2 bases and J 4 bases, leaving 6 bases between the germline ends. CDR1 SGHRS and CDR2 YFSETQ come from the germline V gene. The length of the CDR3 is 12 residues. The CDR3: CASSFEGYGYTF. The CDR3 DNA follows: TGCGCCAGCAGCTTCGAAGGCTATGGCTACACCTTC.

The sample holds many counts of this clonotype. The chain uses TRBV7-2 and TRBJ2-1; D possibly matches TRBD1 or TRBD2 (6 bases each). The V end was cut by 1 base, the J end by 6 bases, with 16 bases between. The CDR3 is 16 residues long. The germline V gene encodes CDR1 SGHTA and CDR2 FQGNSA. CDR3 coding DNA: TGTGCCAGCAGCTTAGAGGGGGACTCGGGTCGCAATGAGCAGTTCTTC. It is translated as CASSLEGDSGRNEQFF.

The rearrangement joins TRBV28 to TRBJ2-5; 9 nucleotides match TRBD1. The CDR3 runs to 15 residues. Germline V gives CDR1 MDHEN, CDR2 SYDVKM. Trimming took 6 bases from V and 2 from J; bases not matched to a gene: 7. The CDR3 reads CASRAGTGLQETQYF. CDR3 in DNA: TGTGCCAGCAGAGCCGGGACAGGGCTTCAAGAGACCCAGTACTTC.

This clonotype showed up just a few times. The chain has TRBV20-1 and TRBJ1-2, with D possibly matching TRBD1 (5 bases). Germline CDR1 DFQATT, CDR2 SNEGSKA (reference sequence). Between the trimmed V and J ends, which lost 3 bases and 2 bases, there was a span of 10 bases. This CDR3 comprises 13 residues. CDR3 coding DNA: TGCAGTGCTAGGCAGAGGGGCAACTATGGCTACACCTTC. Translating it yields CSARQRGNYGYTF.

This clonotype was detected ten times or more. This chain links TRBV7-2 with TRBJ2-7; D tentatively reads TRBD1 or TRBD2 (5 bases each). The CDR3 loop spans 13 amino acids. The germline CDR1 and CDR2 sequences are SGHTA and FQGNSA. V gave up 0 bases and J gave up 6 bases, with 9 bases separating them. CDR3 nucleotide sequence: TGTGCCAGCAGCTTAGCGTCCGGGGCCGAGCAGTACTTC. Translating it yields CASSLASGAEQYF.

This clonotype was detected many times. The chain combines TRBV12-3 or TRBV12-4 with TRBJ2-4, with 10 positions matching TRBD1. The junction had 7 bases not matched to a gene; V was cut back by 7 bases and J by 7 bases. The CDR3 length is 14 residues. The CDR3 reads CASNPGQGWNIQYF. CDR3 in DNA: TGTGCCAGCAACCCGGGACAGGGGTGGAACATTCAGTACTTC.

The sample holds one count of this clonotype. Written as DNA, the CDR3 is TGTGCCAGCAGTGTTGTCGGGCAAGAGACCCAGTACTTC. Amino acids: CASSVVGQETQYF. The chain carries TRBV2 and TRBJ2-5; D not certain. The V end was cut by 4 bases, the J end by 2 bases, with 8 bases between. This CDR3 has 13 amino acids. Germline V CDR1 and CDR2: SNHLY, FYNNEI. Filled out from reference TRBV2 and TRBJ2-5, the complete variable domain reads EPEVTQTPSHQVTQMGQEVILRCVPISNHLYFYWYRQILGQKVEFLVSFYNNEISEKSEIFDDQFSVERPDGSNFTLKIRSTKLEDSAMYFCASSVVGQETQYFGPGTRLLVL.

The chain links TRBV29-1 to TRBJ2-6; TRBD1 matches at 8 bases. The germline V gene encodes CDR1 SQVTM and CDR2 ANQGSEA. V lost 5 bases, J lost 4 bases, and 4 bases stayed unmatched. The CDR3 contains 14 residues. The CDR3: CSVFPGGGANVLTF. DNA for the CDR3: TGCAGCGTTTTCCCAGGGGGCGGGGCCAACGTCCTGACTTTC.

This clonotype has only a few counts. The chain recombines TRBV19 with TRBJ1-1; 7 bases are a match to TRBD1. Germline V gene data show CDR1 as LNHDA and CDR2 as SQIVND (reference sequence). The junction had 11 bases not matched to a gene; V was cut back by 5 bases and J by 2 bases. There are 16 residues in the CDR3. The CDR3: CASSGRDRGFNTEAFF. In DNA, the CDR3 is TGTGCCAGTAGTGGCCGGGACAGAGGCTTTAACACTGAAGCTTTCTTT.

This clonotype was seen a handful of times. The rearrangement joins TRBV12-3 or TRBV12-4 to TRBJ2-1, with 12 bases matching TRBD2. The CDR3 spans 17 residues. The V gene end was trimmed by 11 bases and the J gene end by 0 bases; junction bases not matched to a gene: 11. CDR3 in DNA: TGTGCCTTCTCGACTAGCGGGGGCCCTGGCTCCTACAATGAGCAGTTCTTC. The encoded protein is CAFSTSGGPGSYNEQFF.

This clonotype was picked up many times. The chain carries TRBV6-1 and TRBJ1-6; D possibly corresponds to TRBD1 (5 bases). CDR1 and CDR2 (germline): MNHNS, SASEGT. The V and J ends lost 4 bases and 9 bases respectively, with 10 bases between them. This CDR3 comprises 13 residues. The CDR3, as DNA: TGTGCCAGCAGTGGAGGTGGGGGTTCACCCCTCCACTTT. The encoded protein is CASSGGGGSPLHF.

The CDR3: CASRPGQHTDTQYF. The CDR3 nucleotides read TGTGCCAGCAGACCTGGACAGCATACAGATACGCAGTATTTT. The chain joins TRBV12-3 or TRBV12-4 to TRBJ2-3, with D tentatively TRBD1 (6 bases). The CDR3 covers 14 residues. V was clipped by 6 bases and J by 3 bases, with 13 bases between them.

The rearrangement joins TRBV6-1 to TRBJ1-2; tentative D call: TRBD1 (5 bases). CDR3 size: 12 residues. Trimming left V 10 bases short and J 4 bases short, with 13 bases between. Germline V lookup: CDR1 MNHNS, CDR2 SASEGT. The CDR3 loop reads CATSGGGYGYTF. The CDR3 DNA sequence: TGTGCCACCTCTGGGGGGGGCTATGGCTACACCTTC.

J is TRBJ2-1 and V is TRBV19; TRBD2 matches 9 bases. The CDR3 spans 17 residues. The junction had 7 bases not matched to a gene; V was cut back by 4 bases and J by 0 bases. The V gene's germline CDR1 is LNHDA and CDR2 SQIVND (reference sequence). This CDR3 is CASSKLAGTSSYNEQFF. CDR3 coding DNA: TGTGCCAGTAGTAAACTAGCGGGTACGAGCTCCTACAATGAGCAGTTCTTC.

Ten or more counts support this clonotype. The gene calls are TRBV7-2 and TRBJ2-1; possibly TRBD1 for D (6 bases). The V end was cut by 4 bases, the J end by 7 bases, with 14 bases between. CDR1 SGHTA and CDR2 FQGNSA come from the germline V gene. The CDR3 is 14 residues long. The CDR3 DNA sequence: TGTGCCAGCAGCTCCCGGACAGACCTAAATGAGCAGTTCTTC. It yields the protein CASSSRTDLNEQFF. Full variable domain (rest looked up from reference TRBV7-2 and TRBJ2-1): GAGVSQSPSNKVTEKGKDVELRCDPISGHTALYWYRQSLGQGLEFLIYFQGNSAPDKSGLPSDRFSAERTGGSVSTLTIQRTQQEDSAVYLCASSSRTDLNEQFFGPGTRLTVL.

The chain recombines TRBV11-1 with TRBJ1-6; D is ambiguous. V lost 2 bases and J 8 bases, leaving 10 bases between the germline ends. CDR3 length equals 14 residues. Germline CDR1 SGHAT, CDR2 FQDESV (reference sequence). CDR3 sequence reads: CASSLQLSDSPLHF. The CDR3 coding sequence is TGTGCCAGCAGCTTACAGTTAAGTGATTCACCCCTCCACTTT.

This clonotype showed up many times. The rearrangement uses TRBV15 and TRBJ2-7; D gene ambiguous. This CDR3 has 12 amino acids. The V gene lost 3 bases and the J gene lost 4 bases, with 7 bases spanning the gap. Per germline, CDR1 LNHNV and CDR2 YYDKDF (reference sequence). The chain's CDR3 is CATSSGPYEQYF. DNA for the CDR3: TGTGCCACCAGCAGTGGACCTTACGAGCAGTACTTC. The complete variable domain, with remaining parts taken from reference TRBV15 and TRBJ2-7, reads DAMVIQNPRYQVTQFGKPVTLSCSQTLNHNVMYWYQQKSSQAPKLLFHYYDKDFNNEADTPDNFQSRRPNTSFCFLDIRSPGLGDTAMYLCATSSGPYEQYFGPGTRLTVT.

This clonotype was found many times. The V gene is TRBV28, the J gene TRBJ1-4; 7 bases line up with TRBD1. CDR1 and CDR2 (germline): MDHEN, SYDVKM. The CDR3 is 13 amino acids. V lost 6 bases, J lost 4 bases, and 2 bases stayed unmatched. This chain's CDR3 is CASSRDSNEKLFF. For the CDR3, the DNA is TGTGCCAGCAGCCGGGACAGTAATGAAAAACTGTTTTTT. Complete variable domain (other parts from reference TRBV28 and TRBJ1-4): DVKVTQSSRYLVKRTGEKVFLECVQDMDHENMFWYRQDPGLGLRLIYFSYDVKMKEKGDIPEGYSVSREKKERFSLILESASTNQTSMYLCASSRDSNEKLFFGSGTQLSVL.

This clonotype was detected only a few times. This chain links TRBV12-3 or TRBV12-4 with TRBJ1-4; 7 bases map to TRBD1. J lost 8 bases, V lost 4 bases, and 13 bases had no gene match. The CDR3 is 16 residues long. The CDR3 is CASSSGGTAGGEKLFF. The CDR3 DNA sequence: TGTGCCAGCAGTTCTGGCGGGACAGCCGGCGGGGAAAAACTGTTTTTT.

In its sample, this clonotype was seen many times. The rearrangement joins TRBV12-3 or TRBV12-4 to TRBJ2-5; possible D gene TRBD2, 5 bases. The V gene lost 3 bases and the J gene lost 5 bases, with 10 bases spanning the gap. There are 13 residues in the CDR3. DNA for the CDR3: TGTGCCAGCAGTTTCGGGGTTCTGGAGACCCAGTACTTC. Its protein product is CASSFGVLETQYF.

V gene TRBV4-3 combines with J gene TRBJ1-1; D is unresolved. This CDR3 has 15 residues. Germline CDR1 LGHNA, CDR2 YSLEER. V was cut by 0 bases and J by 3 bases, with 11 bases left in between. CDR3 DNA: TGCGCCAGCAGCCAAGATCGTGGTTCGGACACTGAAGCTTTCTTT. It specifies CASSQDRGSDTEAFF.

This clonotype was observed a handful of times. CDR3 amino acids: CASSSTGGSSETQYF. Written as DNA, the CDR3 is TGTGCCAGCAGTTCGACAGGGGGCTCCTCGGAGACCCAGTACTTC. This chain uses TRBV12-3 or TRBV12-4 with TRBJ2-5; 10 bases align to TRBD1. Trimming at V came to 4 bases and at J to 5 bases, leaving 7 bases not matched to a gene. This CDR3 contains 15 residues.